This record looks at one T cell receptor (beta chain) sequence and its context. Profiled with immunoSEQ multiplex PCR; TCRdb holds only in-frame clones, not every one. The sample lists approximately 160,000 clones; around 80% were seen once. The source of the sample is a study of blood T cell repertoires in COVID-19. The CDR3 is made up of 14 amino acids. CDR1 and CDR2 from the germline V gene are SGHTA and FQGNSA. Trimming removed 4 bases from V and 5 bases from J; junction bases left unmatched: 5. This TCR derives from a woman between 50 and 59 years old in a cohort exposed to, infected with or recovered from COVID-19 (not recorded which). The specimen was PBMCs or T cells enriched from blood (not recorded which). The chain recombines TRBV7-2 with TRBJ2-1, with TRBD1 matching 7 bases. The CDR3 reads CASSSLDRDNEQFF. The CDR3, as DNA: TGTGCCAGCAGCTCCCTTGACAGGGACAATGAGCAGTTCTTC. The complete variable domain, with remaining parts taken from reference TRBV7-2 and TRBJ2-1, reads GAGVSQSPSNKVTEKGKDVELRCDPISGHTALYWYRQSLGQGLEFLIYFQGNSAPDKSGLPSDRFSAERTGGSVSTLTIQRTQQEDSAVYLCASSSLDRDNEQFFGPGTRLTVL.